Reported below is one T cell receptor beta chain. In this sample, this clone turned up a few times. Its antigen is currently not known. Nothing much larger sits one base from this clone, and base qualities are not available. V is shortened by 10 bases, J by 2 bases, and the region joining them spans 17 bases. Including cysteine and phenylalanine, the CDR3 has 14 amino acids. Just the 42-base CDR3 DNA is kept, in frame starting at base 1. The germline V gene sets CDR1 to SGHVS and CDR2 to FQNEAQ. The entire isolated RNA was reverse transcribed using the High Capacity cDNA Reverse Transcription Kit, and thus expressed TCRB transcripts were sequenced. Naive, central memory and regulatory T cell samples underwent deep immunoSEQ sequencing, averaging around 3.6 million total reads per sample. After sorted cells were lysed in RLT buffer, RNA was extracted with DNase-treated RNeasy Micro or Mini kits, with the choice depending on cell number. To prevent cross-contamination, each cell subset was processed individually, whereas patient and healthy donor samples were processed jointly. TCRB sequences were amplified from cDNA with the immunoSEQ multiplex PCR, producing 87-bp fragments spanning the CDR3 region. Amplicons were sequenced on the Illumina HiSeq platform. For the original study's pipeline: Synthetic template baselines were used to correct PCR bias computationally, reads within Hamming distance 2 were collapsed, and singletons that could not be merged were discarded. Reads were aligned to IMGT to assign V, D and J genes, CDR3 length, and insertions or deletions at six rearrangement sites. Within each subset, clonotype counts were normalized to sorted cell number, and only after that were true diversity and Gini coefficients computed with the tcR R package. Repertoire sharing was quantified using the overlap coefficient calculated on TCRB nucleotide sequences. As a proxy for the pre-selection repertoire, out-of-frame TCRB sequences from naive cells were analyzed. The table was pulled from immuneACCESS by TCRdb, which kept in-frame rearrangements only. Such tables lose some clones; where checked, under half of the loss comes from unresolved V genes, and the rest has no known cause. V, J and clone size reflect that table, while D and trimming were determined from the DNA. A total of 350,000 to 450,000 clones appear in this sample, around 12% of them only once. 0.0095% to 0.012% of the sample comes from the top ten.

The data belong to a study of beta chain features in type 1 diabetes listed by TCRdb under 2018. In terms of the full investigation: Patients and healthy donors did not differ in mean age, gender distribution, total cell number or subset yield. A total of about 110 million sorted cells were examined across all samples, and the number of cells per subset was strongly correlated with RNA yield. In the study, TCRB repertoires of sorted circulating CD4+ T cell subsets from recently diagnosed type 1 diabetes patients were compared with those of matched healthy donors. Whereas all 30 or so donors provided naive and central memory subsets, regulatory and stem cell-like memory subsets were isolated from just 8 patients and about eight healthy donors. Paper-wide results and their limitations: HLA sub-analyses involved small numbers of individuals, so any influence of HLA type on TCRB rearrangement remained unresolved. A moderate but significant shortening of TCRB CDR3 length was observed in type 1 diabetes patients in all four CD4+ subsets. Naive, central memory and regulatory TCRB repertoires appeared more similar among patients than among healthy donors. Because cDNA rather than genomic DNA was sequenced, highly expressing activated cells could have been over-represented, although no difference in activation and CD3 levels was found between groups. PCR may preferentially amplify shorter templates, but because patient and control samples were amplified and corrected together, any resulting skew would affect both groups equally. Fewer insertions and more nucleotide deletions at VDJ recombination sites were observed in patients with type 1 diabetes, implying thymic rearrangement abnormalities.

Each donor gave one peripheral blood draw, roughly 120 mL on average, collected into heparinised tubes. A BD FACSAria II and a panel including CD45RO, CCR7, CD25, CD127, CD95 and CD27 were used to sort naive, central memory, regulatory and stem cell-like memory CD4+ T cells. All sorted populations exceeded 95% purity. PBMCs were isolated right away by Lymphoprep density gradient centrifugation and were stained directly, without culture. So that batch effects would be minimized, each experiment stained and sorted samples in pairs, pairing one healthy donor with one patient. The receptor was isolated from a woman younger than 30 with type 1 diabetes. Sequencing was done on a sample of naive CD4+ T cells from blood. This specimen's cell subset or site label, per the study, means: true naive CD4+ T cells. The chain is encoded by TRBV7-8 joined to TRBJ2-5; a tentative D match to TRBD2 spans 6 bases. The nucleotide sequence reads TGTGCCACCCTTCCCCCCGGAGGGCAAGAGACCCAGTACTTC. Translation gives CATLPPGGQETQYF.